Each of the 4 T cell receptor beta chains below was sequenced from the same sample in a study of T cells in Graves' hyperthyroidism and ophthalmopathy (dated by TCRdb to 2018 to 2020). Preparation of the library involved multiplex PCR. Sequencing used an Illumina HiSeq 2000. The TCR beta CDR3 regions were amplified from RNA transcripts. The first round of RT-PCR for the TCR CDR3 was performed with the HTBI primer set and the Qiagen OneStep RT-PCR kit. TCRdb itself trimmed the public reads at Q25 with fastp, ran MiXCR and retained productive beta chains. Rows matching on CDR3 protein sequence are summarized as one entry with the most common DNA and genes. Within this sample are around 350,000 distinct CDR3 sequences, with roughly 19% of them counted one time only. Jointly, the top ten make up 3.7% of the sample. The sequencing input was blood. Every receptor here comes from a woman under 30 with Graves' hyperthyroidism.

This clonotype was recorded only once. The chain uses TRBV30 and TRBJ1-1; perhaps TRBD1 as D (6 bases). V lost 4 bases to trimming and J lost 0 bases, with 12 bases between them. This CDR3 is built from 14 residues. Germline CDR1 GTSNPN, CDR2 SVGIG (reference sequence). CDR3: CAWIGGLVNTEAFF. The DNA for the CDR3 is TGTGCCTGGATAGGGGGACTGGTGAACACTGAAGCTTTCTTT.

The chain couples TRBV28 to TRBJ2-2, with 8 bases identical to TRBD2. Germline lookup yields CDR1 MDHEN and CDR2 SYDVKM. The CDR3 has 20 amino acids. Losses at the gene ends were 1 base for V and 0 bases for J; bases not matched to a gene: 13. The DNA for the CDR3 is TGTGCCAGCAGTTTATTCGGAAACGGGAGGGGACGGACGAACACCGGGGAGCTGTTTTTT. The encoded protein is CASSLFGNGRGRTNTGELFF.

The V and J genes are TRBV6-2 or TRBV6-3 and TRBJ1-5, with 7 bases that match TRBD1. This CDR3 region has 17 residues. The germline V gene has CDR1 MNHEY and CDR2 SVGEGT. The V gene end was trimmed by 4 bases and the J gene end by 3 bases; junction bases not matched to a gene: 12. The CDR3 bases are TGTGCCAGCAGTTTCGCAGGGGGGTTTTTTAACAATCAGCCCCAGCATTTT. Amino acids: CASSFAGGFFNNQPQHF.

The chain has TRBV27 and TRBJ2-5; D perhaps matches TRBD1 (6 bases). Trimming removed 6 bases from V and 2 bases from J, with 19 bases in between. The germline gives CDR1 MNHEY, CDR2 SMNVEV (reference sequence). This CDR3 has 16 residues. CDR3 DNA: TGTGCCAGCAGGCTCGCCTCAGACAGGCCTCAAGAGACCCAGTACTTC. It yields the protein CASRLASDRPQETQYF.